This T cell receptor (beta chain) was documented in a study of OX40 agonist ivuxolimab in advanced cancers. Study-wide background: Ivuxolimab, an agonist antibody against OX40 (CD134), was given to patients. Patients undergoing dose escalation presented with hepatocellular carcinoma, melanoma, renal cell or head and neck cancer. A partial response was reached by three patients: one with hepatocellular carcinoma and two with cutaneous melanoma. Study-level findings and limits: There were also nonresponders showing low normalized T-cell clonal expansion.

Profiling relied on immunoSEQ multiplex PCR, and the TCRdb table lists in-frame clones only, not all of them. In the table there are 20,000 to 25,000 clones, around 86% of which are singletons. Germline-derived CDR1 and CDR2 are SGHVS and FQNEAQ. Trimming pared 5 bases from V and 9 bases from J, leaving 17 bases between. The CDR3 runs to 14 residues. On this clone itself: Its antigen is still unknown.

This specimen consisted of CD4+ or CD8+ T cells sorted from blood, obtained in a trial of the OX40 agonist ivuxolimab. This chain uses TRBV7-8 with TRBJ2-1; D call uncertain. This sequence was found in an adult with an advanced solid tumor such as melanoma, head and neck, liver or kidney cancer. CDR3 residues: CASSTHLVTGEQFF. The CDR3 DNA is TGTGCCAGCAGCACCCACCTAGTAACCGGTGAGCAGTTCTTC.